This note documents a single T cell receptor (beta chain) sequence. These data belong to a study of cytomegalovirus exposure and HLA in healthy donors. 60 Vbeta and 13 Jbeta primers were used in PCR. Clones were read by immunoSEQ multiplex PCR, and TCRdb kept only the in-frame ones, dropping some. The sample consists of over 150,000 clones, 77% of them appearing once. Germline V gene lookup returns CDR1 MNHEY and CDR2 SVGAGI. The CDR3 sequence is 15 residues long. V was clipped by 0 bases and J by 6 bases, with 15 bases between them. The material sequenced was PBMCs. This receptor was obtained from a woman in her fifties or sixties in good health and CMV-seropositive. The chain has TRBV6-5 and TRBJ2-7, with D possibly TRBD1 on 7 matching bases. DNA for the CDR3: TGTGCCAGCAGTTACTCCCCAGCAGGGGGGTTCGAGCAGTACTTC. It is translated as CASSYSPAGGFEQYF.